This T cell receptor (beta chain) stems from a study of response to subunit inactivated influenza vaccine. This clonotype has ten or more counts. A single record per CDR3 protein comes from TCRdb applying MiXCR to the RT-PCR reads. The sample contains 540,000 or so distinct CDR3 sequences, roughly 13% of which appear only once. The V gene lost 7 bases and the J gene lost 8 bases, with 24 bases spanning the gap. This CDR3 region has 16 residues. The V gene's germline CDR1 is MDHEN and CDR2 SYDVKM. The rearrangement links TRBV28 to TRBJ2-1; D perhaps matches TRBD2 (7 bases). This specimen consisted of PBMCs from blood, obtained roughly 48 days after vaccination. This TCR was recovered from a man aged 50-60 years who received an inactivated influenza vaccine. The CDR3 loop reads CASTDWGGPYFHEQFF. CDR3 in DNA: TGTGCCAGCACCGACTGGGGGGGCCCATATTTCCATGAGCAGTTCTTC. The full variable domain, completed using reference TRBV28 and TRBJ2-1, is DVKVTQSSRYLVKRTGEKVFLECVQDMDHENMFWYRQDPGLGLRLIYFSYDVKMKEKGDIPEGYSVSREKKERFSLILESASTNQTSMYLCASTDWGGPYFHEQFFGPGTRLTVL.